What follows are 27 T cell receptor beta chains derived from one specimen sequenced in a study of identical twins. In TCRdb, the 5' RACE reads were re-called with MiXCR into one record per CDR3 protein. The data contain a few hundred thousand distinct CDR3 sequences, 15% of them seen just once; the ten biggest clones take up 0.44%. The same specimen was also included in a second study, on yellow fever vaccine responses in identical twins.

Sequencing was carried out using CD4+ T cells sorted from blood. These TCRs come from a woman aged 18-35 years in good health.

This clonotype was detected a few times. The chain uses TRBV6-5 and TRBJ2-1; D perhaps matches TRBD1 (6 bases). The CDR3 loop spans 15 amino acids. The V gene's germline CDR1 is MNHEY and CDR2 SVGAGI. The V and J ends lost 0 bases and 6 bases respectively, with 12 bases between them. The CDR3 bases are TGTGCCAGCAGTTACTCGATTTCCAGGGGCAATGAGCAGTTCTTC. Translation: CASSYSISRGNEQFF.

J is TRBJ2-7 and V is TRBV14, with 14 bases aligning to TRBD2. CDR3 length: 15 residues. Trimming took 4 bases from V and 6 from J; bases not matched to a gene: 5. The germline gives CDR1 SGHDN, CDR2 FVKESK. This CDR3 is CASSLWTSGRIEQYF. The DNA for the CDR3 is TGTGCCAGCAGCCTTTGGACTAGCGGGAGGATCGAGCAGTACTTC.

The CDR3 DNA reads as TGTGCCAGCAGTTCGGGGACTAGCCTCTACGAGCAGTACGTC. Its translation: CASSSGTSLYEQYV. The V call is TRBV6-5, the J call TRBJ2-7; 9 bases fit TRBD2. This CDR3 comprises 14 residues. Trimming removed 4 bases from V and 3 bases from J; junction bases left unmatched: 4. Germline V gene sequence: CDR1 MNHEY, CDR2 SVGAGI.

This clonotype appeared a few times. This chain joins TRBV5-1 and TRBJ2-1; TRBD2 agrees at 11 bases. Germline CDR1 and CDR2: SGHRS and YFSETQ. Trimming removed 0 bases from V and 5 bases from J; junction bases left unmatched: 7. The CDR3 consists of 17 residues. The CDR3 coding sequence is TGCGCCAGCAGCTTGGACCCCCTAGCGGGAGGAGACAATGAGCAGTTCTTC. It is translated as CASSLDPLAGGDNEQFF.

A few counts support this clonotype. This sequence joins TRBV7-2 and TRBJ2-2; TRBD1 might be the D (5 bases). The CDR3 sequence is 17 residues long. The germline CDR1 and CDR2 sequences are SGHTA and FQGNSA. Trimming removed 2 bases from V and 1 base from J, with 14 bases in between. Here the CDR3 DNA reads TGTGCCAGCAGCTTATCTTCCCTAAGGGGGAACACCGGGGAGCTGTTTTTT. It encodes CASSLSSLRGNTGELFF.

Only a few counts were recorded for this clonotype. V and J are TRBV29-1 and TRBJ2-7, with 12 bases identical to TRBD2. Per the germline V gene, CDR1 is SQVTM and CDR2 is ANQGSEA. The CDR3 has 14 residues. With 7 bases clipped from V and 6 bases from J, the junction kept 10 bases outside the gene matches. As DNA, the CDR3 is TGCAGCGGTACGGAGTCGACTAGCGGGAGCGAGCAGTACTTC. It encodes CSGTESTSGSEQYF.

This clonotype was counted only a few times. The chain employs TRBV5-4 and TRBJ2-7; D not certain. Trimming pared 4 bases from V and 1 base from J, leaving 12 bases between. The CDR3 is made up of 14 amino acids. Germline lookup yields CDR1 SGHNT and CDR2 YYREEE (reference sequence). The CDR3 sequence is CASSTMVGSYEQYF. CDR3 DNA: TGTGCCAGCAGCACCATGGTTGGGTCCTACGAGCAGTACTTC.

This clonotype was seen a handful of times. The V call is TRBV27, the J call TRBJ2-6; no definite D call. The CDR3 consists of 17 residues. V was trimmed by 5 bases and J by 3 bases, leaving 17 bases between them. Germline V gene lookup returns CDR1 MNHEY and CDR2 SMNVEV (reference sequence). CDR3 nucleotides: TGTGCCAGCAGTCTGAGACTTTCGGCGTATGGGGCCAACGTCCTGACTTTC. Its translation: CASSLRLSAYGANVLTF.

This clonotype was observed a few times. The CDR3 here is CSVSRMGWNQETQYF. The CDR3 DNA is TGCAGCGTTTCAAGAATGGGATGGAACCAAGAGACCCAGTACTTC. This chain links TRBV29-1 with TRBJ2-5; the D is unclear. The CDR3 is made up of 15 amino acids. Trimming removed 5 bases at V and 0 bases at J, with 16 bases between. Germline CDR1 SQVTM, CDR2 ANQGSEA. The full variable domain, in which reference TRBV29-1 and TRBJ2-5 provide the parts outside the CDR3, is SAVISQKPSRDICQRGTSLTIQCQVDSQVTMMFWYRQQPGQSLTLIATANQGSEATYESGFVIDKFPISRPNLTFSTLTVSNMSPEDSSIYLCSVSRMGWNQETQYFGPGTRLLVL.

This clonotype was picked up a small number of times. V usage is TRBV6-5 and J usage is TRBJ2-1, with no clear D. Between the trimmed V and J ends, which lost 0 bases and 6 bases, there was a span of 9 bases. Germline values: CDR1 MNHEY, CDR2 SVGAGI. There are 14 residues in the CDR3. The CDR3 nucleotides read TGTGCCAGCAGTTACTCGACCGGGTCCAATGAGCAGTTCTTC. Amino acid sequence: CASSYSTGSNEQFF.

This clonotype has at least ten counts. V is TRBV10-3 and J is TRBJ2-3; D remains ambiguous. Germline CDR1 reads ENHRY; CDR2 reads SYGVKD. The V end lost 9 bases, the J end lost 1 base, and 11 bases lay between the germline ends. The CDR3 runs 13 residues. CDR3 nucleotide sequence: TGTGCCATGGGGTCCCTGCGCACAGATACGCAGTATTTT. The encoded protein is CAMGSLRTDTQYF.

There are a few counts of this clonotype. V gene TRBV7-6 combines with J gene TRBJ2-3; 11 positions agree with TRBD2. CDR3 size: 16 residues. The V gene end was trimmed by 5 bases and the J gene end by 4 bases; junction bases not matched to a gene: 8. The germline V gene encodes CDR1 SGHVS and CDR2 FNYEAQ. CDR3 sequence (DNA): TGTGCCAGCAGCCTGCCGACTAGCGGGGTAGCAGATACGCAGTATTTT. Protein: CASSLPTSGVADTQYF.

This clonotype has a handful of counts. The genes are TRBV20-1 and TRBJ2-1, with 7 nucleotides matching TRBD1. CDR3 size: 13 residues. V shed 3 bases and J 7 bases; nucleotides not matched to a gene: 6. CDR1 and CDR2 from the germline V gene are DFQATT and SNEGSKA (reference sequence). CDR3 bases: TGCAGTGCTAGTGCGGACAGGAGGAATGAGCAGTTCTTC. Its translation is CSASADRRNEQFF.

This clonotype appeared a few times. As DNA, the CDR3 is TGTGCCAGCAGCCCGGGACTAGCGGGAATGCTCGAGCAGTACTTC. Amino acid sequence: CASSPGLAGMLEQYF. V and J are TRBV7-9 and TRBJ2-7; 13 nucleotides agree with TRBD2. J lost 6 bases, V lost 5 bases, and 7 bases had no gene match. Germline assignment: CDR1 SEHNR and CDR2 FQNEAQ (reference sequence). The CDR3 is 15 residues long. The full variable domain, rest sourced from reference TRBV7-9 and TRBJ2-7, is DTGVSQNPRHKITKRGQNVTFRCDPISEHNRLYWYRQTLGQGPEFLTYFQNEAQLEKSRLLSDRFSAERPKGSFSTLEIQRTEQGDSAMYLCASSPGLAGMLEQYFGPGTRLTVT.

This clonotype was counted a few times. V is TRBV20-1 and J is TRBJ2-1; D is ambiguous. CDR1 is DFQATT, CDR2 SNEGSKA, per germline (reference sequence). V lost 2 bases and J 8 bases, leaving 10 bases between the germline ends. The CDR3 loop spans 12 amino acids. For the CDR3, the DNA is TGCAGTGCTAGAATTAAAACGGATGAGCAGTTCTTC. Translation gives CSARIKTDEQFF.

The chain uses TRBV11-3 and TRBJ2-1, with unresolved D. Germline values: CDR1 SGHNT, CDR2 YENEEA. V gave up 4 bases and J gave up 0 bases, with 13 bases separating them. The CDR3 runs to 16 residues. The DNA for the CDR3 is TGTGCCAGCAGCTGGGGTCGAAGGACCTCCTACAATGAGCAGTTCTTC. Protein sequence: CASSWGRRTSYNEQFF.

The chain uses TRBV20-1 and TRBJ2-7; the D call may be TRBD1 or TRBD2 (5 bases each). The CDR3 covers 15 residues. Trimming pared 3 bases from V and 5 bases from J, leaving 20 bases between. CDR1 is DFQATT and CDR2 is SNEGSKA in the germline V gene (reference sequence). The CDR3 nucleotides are TGCAGTGCTAGGGACTTCCGGGACCCCAGGGACGAGCAGTACTTC. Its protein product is CSARDFRDPRDEQYF.

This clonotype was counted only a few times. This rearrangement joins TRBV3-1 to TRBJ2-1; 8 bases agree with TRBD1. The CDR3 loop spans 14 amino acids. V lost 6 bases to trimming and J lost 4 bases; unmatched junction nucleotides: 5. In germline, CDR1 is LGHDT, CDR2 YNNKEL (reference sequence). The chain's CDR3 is CASRPGGRYNEQFF. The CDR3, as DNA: TGTGCCAGCAGGCCAGGGGGCAGGTACAATGAGCAGTTCTTC.

In nucleotides, the CDR3 is TGTGCCAGCAGCAGGGAAGGGGGCCCCGATACGCAGTATTTT. It specifies CASSREGGPDTQYF. V usage is TRBV6-1 and J usage is TRBJ2-3, with TRBD1 identical over 7 bases. The V and J ends lost 6 bases and 6 bases, in that order; junction bases with no gene match: 9. Germline assignment: CDR1 MNHNS and CDR2 SASEGT. The CDR3 covers 14 residues.

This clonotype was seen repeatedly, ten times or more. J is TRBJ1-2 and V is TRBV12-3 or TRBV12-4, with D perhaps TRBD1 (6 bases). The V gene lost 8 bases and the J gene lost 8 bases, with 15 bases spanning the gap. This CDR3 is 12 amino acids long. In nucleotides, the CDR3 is TGTGCCAGCTCATTACAGGGATTGGGCTACACCTTC. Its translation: CASSLQGLGYTF.

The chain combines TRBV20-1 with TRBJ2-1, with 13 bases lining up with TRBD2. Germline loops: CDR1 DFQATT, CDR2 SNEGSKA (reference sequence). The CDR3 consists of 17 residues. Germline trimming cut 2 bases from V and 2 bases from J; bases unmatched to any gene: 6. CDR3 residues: CSARKFGLAGAYNEQFF. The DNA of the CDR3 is TGCAGTGCTAGAAAGTTTGGACTAGCGGGAGCCTACAATGAGCAGTTCTTC.

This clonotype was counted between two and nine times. CDR3 amino acids: CASSDGRGEAFF. Here the CDR3 DNA reads TGCGCCAGCAGCGACGGGAGGGGTGAAGCTTTCTTT. The chain is built from TRBV10-1 and TRBJ1-1; a possible D gene is TRBD1 (5 bases). V was pared by 6 bases and J by 7 bases, with 12 bases between. In germline, CDR1 is WNHNN, CDR2 SYGVQD (reference sequence). This CDR3 is built from 12 residues.

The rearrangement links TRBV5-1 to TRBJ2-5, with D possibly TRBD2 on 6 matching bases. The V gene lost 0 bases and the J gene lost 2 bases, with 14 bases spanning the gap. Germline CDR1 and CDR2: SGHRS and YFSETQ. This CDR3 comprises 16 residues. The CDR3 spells CASSLDGRGGQETQYF. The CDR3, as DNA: TGCGCCAGCAGCTTGGATGGGCGGGGAGGACAAGAGACCCAGTACTTC.

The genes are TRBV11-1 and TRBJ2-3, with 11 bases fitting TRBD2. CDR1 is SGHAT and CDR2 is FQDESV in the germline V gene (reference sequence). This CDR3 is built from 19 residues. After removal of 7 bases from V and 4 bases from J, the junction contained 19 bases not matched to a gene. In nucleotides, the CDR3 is TGTGCCAGCACCCGTTTAATTTTCTCTAGCGGGAGGAGCGCAGATACGCAGTATTTT. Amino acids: CASTRLIFSSGRSADTQYF. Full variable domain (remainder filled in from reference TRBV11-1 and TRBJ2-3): EAEVAQSPRYKITEKSQAVAFWCDPISGHATLYWYRQILGQGPELLVQFQDESVVDDSQLPKDRFSAERLKGVDSTLKIQPAELGDSAMYLCASTRLIFSSGRSADTQYFGPGTRLTVL.

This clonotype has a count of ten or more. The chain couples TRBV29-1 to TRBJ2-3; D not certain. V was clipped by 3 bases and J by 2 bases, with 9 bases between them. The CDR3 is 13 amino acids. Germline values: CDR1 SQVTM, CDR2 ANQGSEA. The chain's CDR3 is CSVEGRLTDTQYF. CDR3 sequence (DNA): TGCAGCGTTGAGGGCCGGCTCACAGATACGCAGTATTTT.

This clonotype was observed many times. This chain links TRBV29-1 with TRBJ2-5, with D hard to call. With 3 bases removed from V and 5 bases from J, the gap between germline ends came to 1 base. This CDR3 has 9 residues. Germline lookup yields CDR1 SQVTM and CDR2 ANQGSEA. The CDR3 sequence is CSVEETQYF. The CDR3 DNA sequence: TGCAGCGTTGAGGAGACCCAGTACTTC.

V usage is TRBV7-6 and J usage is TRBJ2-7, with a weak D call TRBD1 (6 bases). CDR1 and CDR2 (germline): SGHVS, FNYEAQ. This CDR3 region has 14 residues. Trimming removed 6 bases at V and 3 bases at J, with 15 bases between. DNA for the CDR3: TGTGCCAGCAGTCCCGGGACATTTGGCTACGAGCAGTACTTC. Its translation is CASSPGTFGYEQYF.